These 21 T cell receptor beta chains came from one sample sequenced in a study of beta chain features in type 1 diabetes. Findings and limits, study-wide: Within each of all four CD4+ subsets, Type 1 diabetes patients had TCRB CDR3s that were moderately but significantly shorter.

The sequenced template was cDNA made from the entire isolated RNA. TCRdb keeps only in-frame clones here, not all; method: immunoSEQ multiplex PCR. The table has 150,000 to 190,000 clones, 10% seen once. Antigen specificity for these receptors is unknown. The specimen was central memory CD4+ T cells from blood. The source is a man younger than 40 with type 1 diabetes.

The rearrangement links TRBV7-2 to TRBJ1-1; 7 nucleotides agree with TRBD1. This CDR3 has 14 amino acids. V lost 7 bases to trimming and J lost 1 base; unmatched junction nucleotides: 6. The V gene's germline CDR1 is SGHTA and CDR2 FQGNSA. The CDR3 region has the DNA TGTGCCAGCACCAGGGACAGAAAGAACACTGAAGCTTTCTTT. Its translation: CASTRDRKNTEAFF.

This clone has more than one count but fewer than ten. The V call is TRBV14, the J call TRBJ1-2; tentative D call: TRBD1 (5 bases). Trimming left V 4 bases short and J 8 bases short, with 14 bases between. This CDR3 region has 13 residues. Germline V gene data show CDR1 as SGHDN and CDR2 as FVKESK. Written as DNA, the CDR3 is TGTGCCAGCAGCCCCGGCAGGGATTGGGGCTACACCTTC. It encodes CASSPGRDWGYTF.

This clone has a handful of counts. CDR3 in DNA: TGTGCCAGCAGCGTGGGGGGACAGGTGGACTCCTACAATGAGCAGTTCTTC. Protein product: CASSVGGQVDSYNEQFF. V is TRBV9 and J is TRBJ2-1; 8 bases are shared with TRBD1. CDR3 length: 17 residues. From germline, CDR1 is SGDLS and CDR2 YYNGEE. Unmatched junction bases numbered 7, after V lost 2 bases and J lost 0 bases.

This chain links TRBV28 with TRBJ1-2; 9 bases are a match to TRBD1. The CDR3 runs 13 residues. V lost 3 bases and J lost 8; bases outside the gene matches: 4. Germline CDR1 is MDHEN and CDR2 is SYDVKM. CDR3 in DNA: TGTGCCAGCAGTTTCAGCACAGGGGGCGGCTACACCTTC. The encoded protein is CASSFSTGGGYTF.

The V call is TRBV29-1, the J call TRBJ2-1; D is perhaps TRBD2 (6 bases). Germline CDR1 is SQVTM and CDR2 is ANQGSEA. The CDR3 runs to 17 residues. V lost 2 bases to trimming and J lost 4 bases, with 21 bases between them. CDR3 residues: CSVEWAQRARTYNEQFF. DNA of the CDR3: TGCAGCGTTGAATGGGCTCAGCGGGCCCGGACTTACAATGAGCAGTTCTTC.

The chain is built from TRBV7-2 and TRBJ2-3; TRBD2 might be the D (6 bases). Germline CDR1 is SGHTA and CDR2 is FQGNSA. V was cut by 3 bases and J by 3 bases, with 13 bases left in between. The CDR3 consists of 15 residues. The CDR3, as DNA: TGTGCCAGCAGCTTCCCCTTAGCGGAGACAGATACGCAGTATTTT. Its protein is CASSFPLAETDTQYF.

This clone was recorded only once. This chain connects TRBV7-9 to TRBJ2-3; no reliable D call. Looked up from germline, CDR1 is SEHNR and CDR2 is FQNEAQ (reference sequence). The V end was cut by 1 base, the J end by 2 bases, with 10 bases between. This CDR3 spans 15 amino acids. DNA for the CDR3: TGTGCCAGCAGCTTAGTCCTAGGTATCACAGATACGCAGTATTTT. Amino acid sequence: CASSLVLGITDTQYF.

This clone was picked up a small number of times. The chain has TRBV7-2 and TRBJ2-2, with D possibly TRBD2 on 6 matching bases. Trimming removed 1 base at V and 4 bases at J, with 10 bases between. Germline-derived CDR1 and CDR2 are SGHTA and FQGNSA. The CDR3 totals 15 residues. CDR3 amino acids: CASSLGAGTTGELFF. The CDR3 nucleotides are TGTGCCAGCAGCTTAGGAGCGGGCACCACCGGGGAGCTGTTTTTT.

This clone turned up a few times. V is TRBV5-1 and J is TRBJ1-5, with a weak D call TRBD1 (6 bases). The CDR3 consists of 13 residues. The V end lost 4 bases, the J end lost 4 bases, and 9 bases lay between the germline ends. The germline V gene has CDR1 SGHRS and CDR2 YFSETQ. CDR3 loop: CASSDGQNQPQHF. The CDR3 region has the DNA TGCGCCAGCAGCGACGGACAGAATCAGCCCCAGCATTTT.

This clone has a handful of counts. The CDR3, as DNA: TGTGCCAGCAGCGCCCTGGGCGGGAATTTTGATACGCAGTATTTT. Encoded protein: CASSALGGNFDTQYF. This chain joins TRBV9 and TRBJ2-3; a possible D gene is TRBD2 (6 bases). The germline V gene has CDR1 SGDLS and CDR2 YYNGEE. This CDR3 has 15 amino acids. Between the trimmed V and J ends, which lost 3 bases and 6 bases, there was a span of 17 bases.

V is TRBV9 and J is TRBJ1-5, with TRBD1 matching 8 bases. In germline, CDR1 is SGDLS, CDR2 YYNGEE. The CDR3 sequence is 15 residues long. The V segment lost 3 bases and the J segment 9 bases; nucleotides outside the gene matches: 11. The CDR3 sequence: CASSATGTGRSPQHF. The CDR3 bases are TGTGCCAGCAGCGCAACCGGGACAGGTCGATCGCCCCAGCATTTT.

The table lists this clone with a few counts. The chain is built from TRBV11-2 and TRBJ2-1, with D perhaps TRBD2 (7 bases). Trimming took 1 base from V and 2 from J, leaving 12 bases between them. CDR3 size: 16 residues. CDR1 is SGHAT, CDR2 FQNNGV, per germline. The chain's CDR3 is CASSLARGGAYNEQFF. The CDR3 nucleotides read TGTGCCAGCAGCTTAGCAAGGGGGGGGGCCTACAATGAGCAGTTCTTC.

This chain uses TRBV10-2 with TRBJ2-3; TRBD2 matches 7 bases. The CDR3 runs 14 residues. Unmatched junction bases numbered 11, after V lost 6 bases and J lost 8 bases. Germline V CDR1 and CDR2: WSHSY, SAAADI. This chain's CDR3 is CASRRENQVFTQYF. The CDR3 bases are TGCGCCAGCAGGCGGGAGAATCAAGTCTTTACGCAGTATTTT.

The genes are TRBV7-6 and TRBJ1-2, with D hard to call. CDR1 is SGHVS and CDR2 is FNYEAQ in the germline V gene. V lost 0 bases and J 5 bases, leaving 7 bases between the germline ends. This CDR3 contains 13 residues. The DNA for the CDR3 is TGTGCCAGCAGCTTAGCGTCGGAGTATGGCTACACCTTC. It yields the protein CASSLASEYGYTF.

The table lists this clone with a few counts. The V gene is TRBV18, the J gene TRBJ2-7; 12 bases are a match to TRBD2. V lost 4 bases, J lost 6 bases, and 7 bases stayed unmatched. From germline, CDR1 is KGHSH and CDR2 LQKENI. This CDR3 region has 15 residues. The CDR3 bases are TGTGCCAGCTCACAGACTCTAGCGGGAGGGCCCGAGCAGTACTTC. It specifies CASSQTLAGGPEQYF.

This chain connects TRBV29-1 to TRBJ1-1; 7 nucleotides line up with TRBD1. Per the germline V gene, CDR1 is SQVTM and CDR2 is ANQGSEA. This CDR3 has 13 amino acids. V gave up 4 bases and J gave up 5 bases; unmatched junction bases: 7. In nucleotides, the CDR3 is TGCAGCGTTGTCGGCAGGGGGAGGACTGAAGCTTTCTTT. Its protein product is CSVVGRGRTEAFF.

V gene TRBV15 combines with J gene TRBJ2-1, with TRBD2 as a possible D gene (5 bases). CDR3 size: 16 residues. The V end was cut by 4 bases, the J end by 7 bases, with 20 bases between. Germline CDR1 is LNHNV and CDR2 is YYDKDF (reference sequence). The CDR3 sequence: CATSTHPSGSRNEQFF. CDR3 nucleotide sequence: TGTGCCACCAGCACCCACCCCAGTGGGAGTAGGAATGAGCAGTTCTTC.

This clone has only a few counts. The V gene is TRBV9, the J gene TRBJ2-7; D unresolved. The CDR3 runs 14 residues. The V end lost 4 bases, the J end lost 3 bases, and 14 bases lay between the germline ends. Germline values: CDR1 SGDLS, CDR2 YYNGEE. The CDR3: CASSPSELYYEQYF. The CDR3 bases are TGTGCCAGCAGCCCCAGCGAACTGTACTACGAGCAGTACTTC.

V usage is TRBV6-1 and J usage is TRBJ2-7, with a possible D match to TRBD1 (5 bases). Germline CDR1 and CDR2: MNHNS and SASEGT. CDR3 size: 14 residues. Trimming removed 6 bases from V and 0 bases from J, with 12 bases in between. As DNA, the CDR3 is TGTGCCAGCAGACTGACAGCAACCTCCTACGAGCAGTACTTC. Translation: CASRLTATSYEQYF.

This clone was seen a handful of times. J is TRBJ2-1 and V is TRBV5-6; D unclear. The ends were cut back, 2 bases at V and 5 bases at J, with 5 bases in the middle. The CDR3 contains 12 residues. Germline CDR1 reads SGHDT; CDR2 reads YYEEEE. The CDR3: CASSFQNNEQFF. The CDR3 DNA follows: TGTGCCAGCAGCTTCCAAAACAATGAGCAGTTCTTC.

This clone was detected a few times. The chain links TRBV2 to TRBJ2-3; unclear D gene. In germline, CDR1 is SNHLY, CDR2 FYNNEI. V lost 5 bases, J lost 2 bases, and 5 bases lay in between. This CDR3 region has 12 residues. CDR3 bases: TGTGCCAGCAGTTCCTACACAGATACGCAGTATTTT. Its translation: CASSSYTDTQYF.